Sequencing of this T cell receptor beta chain was carried out in a study of blood T cell repertoires in COVID-19. V dropped 3 bases and J dropped 5; count of bases not matched to a gene: 7. The CDR3 contains 17 residues. Germline V lookup: CDR1 KGHDR, CDR2 SFDVKD. In the study's own analysis: Estimates of nucleated cell counts were drawn from the amplification of reference gene primers. Sequenced by immunoSEQ multiplex PCR; TCRdb stores in-frame clones only, minus some. Clone size and V and J calls were adopted from that table, with D and trimming inferred from the DNA. The data contain about 55,000 clones, approximately 85% of them singletons.

This chain links TRBV24-1 with TRBJ2-1; 12 nucleotides align to TRBD2. This TCR was recovered from a human donor in a cohort sampled during active COVID-19. Specimen: peripheral blood. The CDR3 is CATSDNLAGGADNEQFF. The CDR3, as DNA: TGTGCCACCAGTGATAATCTAGCGGGAGGGGCGGACAATGAGCAGTTCTTC.